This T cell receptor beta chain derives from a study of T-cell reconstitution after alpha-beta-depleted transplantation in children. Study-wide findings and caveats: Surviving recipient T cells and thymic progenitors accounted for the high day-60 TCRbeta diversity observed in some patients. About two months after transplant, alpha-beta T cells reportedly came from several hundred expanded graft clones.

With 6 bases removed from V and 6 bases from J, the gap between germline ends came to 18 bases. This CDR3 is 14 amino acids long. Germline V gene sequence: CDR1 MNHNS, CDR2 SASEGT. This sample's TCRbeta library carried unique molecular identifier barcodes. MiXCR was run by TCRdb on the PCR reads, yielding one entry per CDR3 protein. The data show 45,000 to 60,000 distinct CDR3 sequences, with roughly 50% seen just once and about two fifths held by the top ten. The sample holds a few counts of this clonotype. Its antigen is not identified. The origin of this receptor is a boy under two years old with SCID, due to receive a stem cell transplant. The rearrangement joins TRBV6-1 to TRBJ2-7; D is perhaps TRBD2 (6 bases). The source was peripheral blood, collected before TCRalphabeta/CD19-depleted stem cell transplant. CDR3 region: CASRMAGLGSEQYF. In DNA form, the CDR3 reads TGTGCCAGCAGAATGGCGGGACTTGGCTCCGAGCAGTACTTC.